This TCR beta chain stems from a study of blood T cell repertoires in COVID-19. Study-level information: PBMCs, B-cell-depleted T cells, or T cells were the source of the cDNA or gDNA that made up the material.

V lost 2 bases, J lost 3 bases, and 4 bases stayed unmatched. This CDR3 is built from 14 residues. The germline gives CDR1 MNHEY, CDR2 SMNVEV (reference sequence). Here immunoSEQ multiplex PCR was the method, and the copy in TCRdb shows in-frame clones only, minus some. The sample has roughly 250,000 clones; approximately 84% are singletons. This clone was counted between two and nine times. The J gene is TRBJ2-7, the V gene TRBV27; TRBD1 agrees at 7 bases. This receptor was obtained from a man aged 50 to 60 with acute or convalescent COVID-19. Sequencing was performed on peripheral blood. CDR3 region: CASSLQGQIYEQYF. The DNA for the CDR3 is TGTGCCAGCAGTTTACAGGGACAGATCTACGAGCAGTACTTC.